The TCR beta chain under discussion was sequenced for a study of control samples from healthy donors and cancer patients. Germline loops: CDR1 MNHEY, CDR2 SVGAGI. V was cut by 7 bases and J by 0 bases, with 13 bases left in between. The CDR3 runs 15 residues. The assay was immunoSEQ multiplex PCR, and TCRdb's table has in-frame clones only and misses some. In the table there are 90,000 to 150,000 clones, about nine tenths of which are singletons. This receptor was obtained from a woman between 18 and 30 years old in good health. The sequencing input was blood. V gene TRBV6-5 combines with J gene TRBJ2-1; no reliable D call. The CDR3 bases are TGTGCCAGCACTGGGGTCGGACCCTCCTACAATGAGCAGTTCTTC. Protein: CASTGVGPSYNEQFF.